Listed here are 23 T cell receptor beta chains from one sample, sequenced in a study of blood T cell repertoires in COVID-19. Assay: immunoSEQ multiplex PCR; the TCRdb copy retains only in-frame clones and omits some. This repertoire shows 270,000 or so clones, about 86% found once; its top ten account for around 2.9%. Specimen: peripheral blood. Receptor source: a woman between 55 and 75 years old with active or convalescent COVID-19.

The chain employs TRBV5-5 and TRBJ1-1, with D unresolved. Trimming took 2 bases from V and 6 from J, leaving 14 bases between them. The CDR3 consists of 14 residues. Looked up from germline, CDR1 is SGHKS and CDR2 is YYEKEE (reference sequence). DNA of the CDR3: TGTGCCAGCAGCTTCTTCGACGGGAATTCTGAAGCTTTCTTT. This codes for CASSFFDGNSEAFF.

The chain has TRBV5-6 and TRBJ2-5; the D gene is possibly TRBD2 (6 bases). CDR3 length: 14 residues. Germline V gives CDR1 SGHDT, CDR2 YYEEEE. Trimming left V 6 bases short and J 0 bases short, with 12 bases between. The DNA of the CDR3 is TGTGCCAGCACCCTTAGCGGTAACCAAGAGACCCAGTACTTC. Residues: CASTLSGNQETQYF.

The rearrangement links TRBV15 to TRBJ2-7; TRBD2 matches at 10 bases. The CDR3 runs to 16 residues. The J segment lost 5 bases and the V segment lost 0 bases, leaving 7 bases of the junction unmatched. CDR1 LNHNV and CDR2 YYDKDF come from the germline V gene (reference sequence). This chain's CDR3 is CATSRESGGAAHEQYF. CDR3 nucleotides: TGTGCCACCAGCAGAGAAAGCGGGGGGGCCGCCCACGAGCAGTACTTC.

This clone has at least ten counts. The V call is TRBV5-1, the J call TRBJ2-1; D is undetermined. The germline V and J ends were trimmed by 6 bases and 0 bases, with 10 bases remaining between them. In germline, CDR1 is SGHRS, CDR2 YFSETQ. CDR3 length: 14 amino acids. The DNA for the CDR3 is TGCGCCAGCAAGCAGGCCAGCTCCTACAATGAGCAGTTCTTC. It encodes CASKQASSYNEQFF.

Only one count was recorded for this clone. This sequence joins TRBV7-9 and TRBJ2-3, with 7 nucleotides matching TRBD1. CDR3 size: 16 residues. From germline, CDR1 is SEHNR and CDR2 FQNEAQ (reference sequence). V was clipped by 4 bases and J by 5 bases; unmatched bases: 12. In DNA form, the CDR3 reads TGTGCCAGCAGCTCAAAACAGGGGACGACGAGAGATACGCAGTATTTT. Its translation is CASSSKQGTTRDTQYF.

CDR3 coding DNA: TGTGCCAGCAGCTCCCACGATCCCGGACAGGGAACCTACGAGCAGTACTTC. It is translated as CASSSHDPGQGTYEQYF. V and J are TRBV13 and TRBJ2-7, with 8 positions matching TRBD1. CDR3 length: 17 amino acids. V lost 4 bases, J lost 2 bases, and 13 bases stayed unmatched. Germline V gene sequence: CDR1 PRHDT, CDR2 FYEKMQ (reference sequence). Full variable domain (missing parts from reference TRBV13 and TRBJ2-7): AAGVIQSPRHLIKEKRETATLKCYPIPRHDTVYWYQQGPGQDPQFLISFYEKMQSDKGSIPDRFSAQQFSDYHSELNMSSLELGDSALYFCASSSHDPGQGTYEQYFGPGTRLTVT.

This clone is a singleton in its sample. Compared with germline, one end of the junction differs, possibly owing to a read error. The chain couples TRBV4-2 to TRBJ2-7; possibly TRBD2 for D (5 bases). CDR3 length: 17 amino acids. Per germline, CDR1 LGHNA and CDR2 YNFKEQ. As DNA, the CDR3 is TGTGCCAGCAGCCAAGATCGGGCGGGCAGATCAGTACCAGTCTTCTTCTTC. Translating it yields CASSQDRAGRSVPVFFF.

The chain combines TRBV2 with TRBJ2-5; 9 nucleotides line up with TRBD1. The CDR3 length is 14 residues. Trimming at V came to 7 bases and at J to 1 base, leaving 4 bases not matched to a gene. Germline lookup yields CDR1 SNHLY and CDR2 FYNNEI. CDR3 nucleotides: TGTGCCAGCAAGGACAGGGGACTCCAAGAGACCCAGTACTTC. It translates to CASKDRGLQETQYF.

The genes are TRBV18 and TRBJ1-1; 7 bases are shared with TRBD1. The CDR3 covers 13 residues. Germline V gene data show CDR1 as KGHSH and CDR2 as LQKENI. With 4 bases clipped from V and 7 bases from J, the junction kept 6 bases outside the gene matches. The CDR3 region has the DNA TGTGCCAGCTCACTCGGGACAGAAAGTGAAGCTTTCTTT. It codes for CASSLGTESEAFF.

The V and J genes are TRBV5-5 and TRBJ2-5; D is perhaps TRBD1 (6 bases). This CDR3 spans 15 amino acids. V gave up 4 bases and J gave up 2 bases, with 15 bases separating them. Per the germline V gene, CDR1 is SGHKS and CDR2 is YYEKEE (reference sequence). This CDR3 is CASSPGTRFQETQYF. DNA of the CDR3: TGTGCCAGCAGCCCTGGGACAAGGTTTCAAGAGACCCAGTACTTC.

The gene calls are TRBV7-9 and TRBJ2-7, with unresolved D. Germline assignment: CDR1 SEHNR and CDR2 FQNEAQ (reference sequence). V lost 3 bases and J lost 2, with 5 bases in between. This CDR3 spans 12 amino acids. CDR3: CASSFDTYEQYF. In DNA form, the CDR3 reads TGTGCCAGCAGCTTTGACACCTACGAGCAGTACTTC. The full variable domain, completed using reference TRBV7-9 and TRBJ2-7, is DTGVSQNPRHKITKRGQNVTFRCDPISEHNRLYWYRQTLGQGPEFLTYFQNEAQLEKSRLLSDRFSAERPKGSFSTLEIQRTEQGDSAMYLCASSFDTYEQYFGPGTRLTVT.

The chain is built from TRBV27 and TRBJ1-1; TRBD1 agrees at 7 bases. Germline CDR1 reads MNHEY; CDR2 reads SMNVEV (reference sequence). The CDR3 covers 14 residues. With 3 bases clipped from V and 1 base from J, the junction kept 2 bases outside the gene matches. CDR3 coding DNA: TGTGCCAGCAGTTTGAGGGGGCAGAACACTGAAGCTTTCTTT. Translated: CASSLRGQNTEAFF.

This clone appeared many times. J is TRBJ2-2 and V is TRBV6-5; 7 nucleotides align to TRBD1. The CDR3 spans 16 residues. With V trimmed by 0 bases and J by 0 bases, 1 base remained unmatched. Germline CDR1 and CDR2: MNHEY and SVGAGI. CDR3 loop: CASSYSGGANTGELFF. In nucleotides, the CDR3 is TGTGCCAGCAGTTACTCAGGGGGCGCGAACACCGGGGAGCTGTTTTTT.

The V gene is TRBV30, the J gene TRBJ1-5, with 7 bases matching TRBD1. Unmatched junction bases numbered 7, after V lost 0 bases and J lost 2 bases. Germline CDR1 reads GTSNPN; CDR2 reads SVGIG (reference sequence). CDR3 length equals 16 residues. In DNA, the CDR3 is TGTGCCTGGAGTGTACCCCGGACAGGAGGCAATCAGCCCCAGCATTTT. Its translation is CAWSVPRTGGNQPQHF.

The rearrangement uses TRBV18 and TRBJ1-6; TRBD1 is a possible D gene (5 bases). Trimming shortened V by 6 bases and J by 9 bases, and 15 bases separated the two germline ends. Looked up from germline, CDR1 is KGHSH and CDR2 is LQKENI. The CDR3 runs to 14 residues. The CDR3, as DNA: TGTGCCAGCTCCCCCACAAGGGGCCCTTCACCCCTCCACTTT. Amino acids: CASSPTRGPSPLHF. The full variable domain, rest sourced from reference TRBV18 and TRBJ1-6, is NAGVMQNPRHLVRRRGQEARLRCSPMKGHSHVYWYRQLPEEGLKFMVYLQKENIIDESGMPKERFSAEFPKEGPSILRIQQVVRGDSAAYFCASSPTRGPSPLHFGNGTRLTVT.

This chain connects TRBV5-1 to TRBJ2-3; 13 bases map to TRBD2. V shed 2 bases, J shed 3 bases, and the junction held 3 bases outside the gene matches. CDR3 length equals 16 residues. The V gene's germline CDR1 is SGHRS and CDR2 YFSETQ. The CDR3 loop is CASSLEGLAGTDTQYF. CDR3 coding DNA: TGCGCCAGCAGCTTAGAGGGACTAGCGGGGACAGATACGCAGTATTTT.

V usage is TRBV14 and J usage is TRBJ1-1; 7 nucleotides line up with TRBD1. The CDR3 contains 15 residues. CDR1 SGHDN and CDR2 FVKESK come from the germline V gene. Unmatched junction bases numbered 5, after V lost 4 bases and J lost 0 bases. CDR3 DNA: TGTGCCAGCAGCCTTCGGGACAGTATGAACACTGAAGCTTTCTTT. Translation: CASSLRDSMNTEAFF.

V usage is TRBV5-1 and J usage is TRBJ2-3, with TRBD2 matching 16 bases. Germline CDR1 SGHRS, CDR2 YFSETQ. Trimming took 4 bases from V and 4 from J; bases not matched to a gene: 6. The CDR3 consists of 17 residues. The DNA of the CDR3 is TGCGCCAGCAGCGACGGGACTAGCGGGGGGGCGGCAGATACGCAGTATTTT. It codes for CASSDGTSGGAADTQYF.

The chain combines TRBV7-9 with TRBJ2-2; 7 nucleotides line up with TRBD1. Germline V gene data show CDR1 as SEHNR and CDR2 as FQNEAQ (reference sequence). The CDR3 is 17 amino acids. Unmatched junction bases numbered 13, after V lost 6 bases and J lost 3 bases. The CDR3, as DNA: TGTGCCAGCAGTCGTAATTACAGGGGTTTGGACACCGGGGAGCTGTTTTTT. It encodes CASSRNYRGLDTGELFF.

This chain links TRBV14 with TRBJ1-6; D is undetermined. V lost 4 bases, J lost 3 bases, and 7 bases lay in between. CDR3 length equals 14 residues. CDR1 is SGHDN, CDR2 FVKESK, per germline. The CDR3 loop is CASSLESYNSPLHF. CDR3 bases: TGTGCCAGCAGCCTGGAGAGCTATAATTCACCCCTCCACTTT. Combining the CDR3 with reference TRBV14 and TRBJ1-6 gives the whole variable domain EAGVTQFPSHSVIEKGQTVTLRCDPISGHDNLYWYRRVMGKEIKFLLHFVKESKQDESGMPNNRFLAERTGGTYSTLKVQPAELEDSGVYFCASSLESYNSPLHFGNGTRLTVT.

The chain employs TRBV15 and TRBJ2-1; TRBD2 might be the D (7 bases). The CDR3 length is 15 residues. Trimming removed 4 bases from V and 5 bases from J, with 15 bases in between. Germline values: CDR1 LNHNV, CDR2 YYDKDF (reference sequence). Written as DNA, the CDR3 is TGTGCCACCAGCAAGCAAAGGGGGGGTAACAATGAGCAGTTCTTC. Translated, it gives CATSKQRGGNNEQFF.

This chain joins TRBV10-2 and TRBJ2-1; tentative D call: TRBD1 (5 bases). This CDR3 contains 10 residues. Germline-derived CDR1 and CDR2 are WSHSY and SAAADI. V dropped 3 bases and J dropped 15 bases, with 9 bases sitting between them. In nucleotides, the CDR3 is TGCGCCAGCAGTGAACAGGCCCGGTTCTTC. It specifies CASSEQARFF.

The rearrangement links TRBV4-1 to TRBJ2-4; D remains ambiguous. The CDR3 spans 13 residues. Germline V gene data show CDR1 as MGHRA and CDR2 as YSYEKL. Trimming removed 1 base from V and 5 bases from J, with 6 bases in between. The DNA of the CDR3 is TGCGCCAGCAGCCAAGTCGAGGAAAACATTCAGTACTTC. Protein sequence: CASSQVEENIQYF.